This TCR beta chain derives from a study of blood T cells in healthy people across ages. Findings and limits, study-wide: Unsorted PBMCs ruled out conclusive naive versus antigen-experienced comparison. Strong correlation existed between TCR beta diversity and naive T cell percentage.

Points on this clonotype: What it recognizes is unknown.

Germline loops: CDR1 DFQATT, CDR2 SNEGSKA (reference sequence). The ends were cut back, 0 bases at V and 4 bases at J, with 9 bases in the middle. The CDR3 totals 14 residues. Healthy Caucasians from Russia aged roughly 6 to 100 served as donors. For the second PCR, which ran for roughly 7 to 11 cycles, a sample-barcoded 5' primer and a J-beta primer mix were used. TCRdb passed the 5' RACE reads through MiXCR, listing each CDR3 protein once. This repertoire shows about 570,000 distinct CDR3 sequences, roughly a quarter found once; its top ten account for approximately 3.6%. This sample also appeared in a second study, on T cells of mothers and their children. Per that paper: RNA extracted was entirely used for cDNA synthesis, 1.5 ug per 15 ul.

This chain uses TRBV20-1 with TRBJ2-2; D is ambiguous. The TCR was taken from a boy between 2 and 10 years old in good health. Material for sequencing was blood. The CDR3 region has the DNA TGCAGTGCTAGAGATGGGCGCGGCACCGGGGAGCTGTTTTTT. Its translation is CSARDGRGTGELFF.